Below, 4 T cell receptor beta chains from the same sample are listed, as sequenced in a study of shared clonotypes between healthy human individuals. TCRdb's copy holds only in-frame clones and misses some; the assay was immunoSEQ multiplex PCR. The table lists around 1.6 million clones, nearly 99% of them singletons. Specimen: naive CD4+ T cells sorted from blood. Subset: CD45RA+ positively selected. These receptors were collected from a man under 40 in good health.

The chain carries TRBV28 and TRBJ1-5, with D unclear. CDR1 is MDHEN and CDR2 is SYDVKM in the germline V gene. CDR3 size: 15 residues. Trimming left V 5 bases short and J 3 bases short, with 14 bases between. The CDR3 region has the DNA TGTGCCAGCAGTCTCCCTCGGGCGATCAATCAGCCCCAGCATTTT. Amino acids: CASSLPRAINQPQHF.

The chain joins TRBV7-2 to TRBJ1-3, with 9 nucleotides matching TRBD1. Germline V gene sequence: CDR1 SGHTA, CDR2 FQGNSA. V dropped 5 bases and J dropped 0; count of bases not matched to a gene: 2. The CDR3 totals 15 residues. CDR3 amino acids: CASSMTGGSGNTIYF. The CDR3 coding sequence is TGTGCCAGCAGCATGACAGGGGGCTCTGGAAACACCATATATTTT.

The V and J genes are TRBV7-9 and TRBJ1-5, with TRBD1 matching 9 bases. The V gene's germline CDR1 is SEHNR and CDR2 FQNEAQ (reference sequence). The CDR3 runs to 17 residues. V lost 5 bases and J lost 5; bases outside the gene matches: 13. CDR3 nucleotide sequence: TGTGCCAGCAGCGCCACCCGGGTCGACAGGGGGGATCAGCCCCAGCATTTT. Residues: CASSATRVDRGDQPQHF.

The chain couples TRBV7-2 to TRBJ2-7; D tentatively reads TRBD1 or TRBD2 (5 bases each). Germline V gives CDR1 SGHTA, CDR2 FQGNSA. The CDR3 has 15 residues. The V end lost 1 base, the J end lost 3 bases, and 13 bases lay between the germline ends. CDR3 nucleotide sequence: TGTGCCAGCAGCTTAGGTGGGGGATCGTACTACGAGCAGTACTTC. Translating gives CASSLGGGSYYEQYF. Together with reference TRBV7-2 and TRBJ2-7, the CDR3 gives the full variable domain: GAGVSQSPSNKVTEKGKDVELRCDPISGHTALYWYRQSLGQGLEFLIYFQGNSAPDKSGLPSDRFSAERTGGSVSTLTIQRTQQEDSAVYLCASSLGGGSYYEQYFGPGTRLTVT.